This is a list of T cell receptor beta chains from one sample in a study of shared clonotypes between healthy human individuals. Assay: immunoSEQ multiplex PCR; the TCRdb copy retains only in-frame clones and omits some. The sample records some 2.3 million clones, approximately 93% being singletons. Source material: naive CD4+ T cells from PBMCs. The receptors come from a man aged 18 to 29 in good health. Some clones in this sample may be carry-over from other donors' samples. Each CDR3 is given with its conserved first and last residue. Fields, in order: CDR3 DNA, CDR3 protein, D gene, clone size, J gene, CDR3 length, V gene. The D gene is left open where the match is weak. Some rows mark clone size as missing; the rest say once, few, many or name a class of expanded clone.

CDR3 DNA: TGTGCCAGCAGTCCTCGGGACAGGGGAGTAGATACGCAGTATTTT; CDR3 protein: CASSPRDRGVDTQYF; D gene: TRBD1; clone size: NA; J gene: TRBJ2-3; CDR3 length: 15; V gene: TRBV2
CDR3 DNA: TGCGCCAGCACCTCCGACCTGCCTAGGGGCTACACCTTC; CDR3 protein: CASTSDLPRGYTF; D gene: NA; clone size: few; J gene: TRBJ1-2; CDR3 length: 13; V gene: TRBV5-1
CDR3 DNA: TGTGCCAGCAGCCCGACCGGGACAGGCACTGAAGCTTTCTTT; CDR3 protein: CASSPTGTGTEAFF; D gene: TRBD1; clone size: NA; J gene: TRBJ1-1; CDR3 length: 14; V gene: TRBV7-9
CDR3 DNA: TGTGCCAGCAGAAATCAGGACTCGGGCTATGGCTACACCTTC; CDR3 protein: CASRNQDSGYGYTF; D gene: NA; clone size: NA; J gene: TRBJ1-2; CDR3 length: 14; V gene: TRBV28
CDR3 DNA: TGTGCCAGCTCACCACCGTATCCGGACGAGCAGTACTTC; CDR3 protein: CASSPPYPDEQYF; D gene: NA; clone size: NA; J gene: TRBJ2-7; CDR3 length: 13; V gene: TRBV18
CDR3 DNA: TGTGCCAGCAGCCCTAGGGTAGAGGTCCGAGGGCTGAACACCATATATTTT; CDR3 protein: CASSPRVEVRGLNTIYF; D gene: NA; clone size: NA; J gene: TRBJ1-3; CDR3 length: 17; V gene: TRBV7-9
CDR3 DNA: TGTGCCAGCAGCGCAACAGGGGGCGCAGAGCAGTACTTC; CDR3 protein: CASSATGGAEQYF; D gene: TRBD1; clone size: NA; J gene: TRBJ2-7; CDR3 length: 13; V gene: TRBV9
CDR3 DNA: TGTGCTAGTGGAGGGACCTCCTACACAGATCCGCAGTATTTT; CDR3 protein: CASGGTSYTDPQYF; D gene: NA; clone size: NA; J gene: TRBJ2-3; CDR3 length: 14; V gene: TRBV12-5
CDR3 DNA: TGTGCCAGCAAATCGTTAGGAGAGAACACTGAAGCTTTCTTT; CDR3 protein: CASKSLGENTEAFF; D gene: NA; clone size: NA; J gene: TRBJ1-1; CDR3 length: 14; V gene: TRBV25-1
CDR3 DNA: TGTGCCAGCTCACCGGGCATGCAAGAGACCCAGTACTTC; CDR3 protein: CASSPGMQETQYF; D gene: NA; clone size: NA; J gene: TRBJ2-5; CDR3 length: 13; V gene: TRBV18
CDR3 DNA: TGTGCCAGCAGCTTAAAGGGACCCGGCGAGCAGTACTTC; CDR3 protein: CASSLKGPGEQYF; D gene: NA; clone size: NA; J gene: TRBJ2-7; CDR3 length: 13; V gene: TRBV7-9
CDR3 DNA: TGTGCCAGCAGCGCAGGCTATGGCTACACCTTC; CDR3 protein: CASSAGYGYTF; D gene: NA; clone size: NA; J gene: TRBJ1-2; CDR3 length: 11; V gene: TRBV7-9
CDR3 DNA: TGTGCCAGCAGCTTCCTAAGACTAGCGGGAGTTGAGACCCAGTACTTC; CDR3 protein: CASSFLRLAGVETQYF; D gene: TRBD2; clone size: once; J gene: TRBJ2-5; CDR3 length: 16; V gene: TRBV7-8
CDR3 DNA: TGTGCCAGCAGCTTTCGGGACTACGAGCAGTACTTC; CDR3 protein: CASSFRDYEQYF; D gene: NA; clone size: NA; J gene: TRBJ2-7; CDR3 length: 12; V gene: TRBV7-8
CDR3 DNA: TGTGCCACCAGCAGAGATAAGGACTACGAGCAGTACTTC; CDR3 protein: CATSRDKDYEQYF; D gene: NA; clone size: NA; J gene: TRBJ2-7; CDR3 length: 13; V gene: TRBV15
CDR3 DNA: TGTGCCTGGAGTCCCGGGACAGGGCGTTATAGCTCCTACAATGAGCAGTTCTTC; CDR3 protein: CAWSPGTGRYSSYNEQFF; D gene: TRBD1; clone size: NA; J gene: TRBJ2-1; CDR3 length: 18; V gene: TRBV30
CDR3 DNA: TGTGCCAGCAGCGTCGATCGGGGTGGCTACACCTTC; CDR3 protein: CASSVDRGGYTF; D gene: NA; clone size: NA; J gene: TRBJ1-2; CDR3 length: 12; V gene: TRBV9
CDR3 DNA: TGCGCCAGCAGCCAGAGAGTCCCCGCGGGAGGTCCCCCAGATACGCAGTATTTT; CDR3 protein: CASSQRVPAGGPPDTQYF; D gene: TRBD2; clone size: NA; J gene: TRBJ2-3; CDR3 length: 18; V gene: TRBV4-3
CDR3 DNA: TGTGCCAGCAGCCTCAATAGTGGGTCGGGTGCCGGTGAGCAGTTCTTC; CDR3 protein: CASSLNSGSGAGEQFF; D gene: NA; clone size: NA; J gene: TRBJ2-1; CDR3 length: 16; V gene: TRBV7-3
CDR3 DNA: TGTGCCAGCACCCAAGGTGCAGGGGGCAACTATGGCTACACCTTC; CDR3 protein: CASTQGAGGNYGYTF; D gene: TRBD1; clone size: NA; J gene: TRBJ1-2; CDR3 length: 15; V gene: TRBV27
CDR3 DNA: TGCGCCAGCAGCTACGATTCGGGATACCGAGGCGAGCAGTACTTC; CDR3 protein: CASSYDSGYRGEQYF; D gene: NA; clone size: NA; J gene: TRBJ2-7; CDR3 length: 15; V gene: TRBV5-1
CDR3 DNA: TGCAGCGTTGGGACAGGGAGTAAAAGAGTCTCCTACGAGCAGTACTTC; CDR3 protein: CSVGTGSKRVSYEQYF; D gene: TRBD1; clone size: once; J gene: TRBJ2-7; CDR3 length: 16; V gene: TRBV29-1
CDR3 DNA: TGTGCCAGCAGCCCTTTTAACTCCGGGGACGCCACTAATGAAAAACTGTTTTTT; CDR3 protein: CASSPFNSGDATNEKLFF; D gene: NA; clone size: NA; J gene: TRBJ1-4; CDR3 length: 18; V gene: TRBV7-9
CDR3 DNA: TGTGCCAGCAGCTTAGACCCCCGGACAGTTGCAGGGGGCTACGAGCAGTACTTC; CDR3 protein: CASSLDPRTVAGGYEQYF; D gene: TRBD1; clone size: once; J gene: TRBJ2-7; CDR3 length: 18; V gene: TRBV11-2
CDR3 DNA: TGTGCCAGCTCGTCCGGGGGAGCTAGCGGGATCGTGGAGACCAAAAACATTCAGTACTTC; CDR3 protein: CASSSGGASGIVETKNIQYF; D gene: TRBD2; clone size: NA; J gene: TRBJ2-4; CDR3 length: 20; V gene: TRBV18
CDR3 DNA: TGTGCCAGCAGCTCCAGAGGGAAGGGGGGCGAGCAGTACTTC; CDR3 protein: CASSSRGKGGEQYF; D gene: NA; clone size: NA; J gene: TRBJ2-7; CDR3 length: 14; V gene: TRBV7-2
CDR3 DNA: TGCAGCGTTGGGACAGGGCCATTTTTCGGGGAGCTGTTTTTT; CDR3 protein: CSVGTGPFFGELFF; D gene: TRBD1; clone size: NA; J gene: TRBJ2-2; CDR3 length: 14; V gene: TRBV29-1
CDR3 DNA: TGTGCCAGCAGCCAAGATGGAACGGGGGCGGGCTACACCTTC; CDR3 protein: CASSQDGTGAGYTF; D gene: NA; clone size: NA; J gene: TRBJ1-2; CDR3 length: 14; V gene: TRBV4-2
CDR3 DNA: TGTGCCAGCTCGGACCCGCGGGACTCCCACACAGATACGCAGTATTTT; CDR3 protein: CASSDPRDSHTDTQYF; D gene: NA; clone size: NA; J gene: TRBJ2-3; CDR3 length: 16; V gene: TRBV18
CDR3 DNA: TGCGCCAGCAGCTTTGGGACAGGGCAAGAGACCCAGTACTTC; CDR3 protein: CASSFGTGQETQYF; D gene: TRBD1; clone size: NA; J gene: TRBJ2-5; CDR3 length: 14; V gene: TRBV5-1
CDR3 DNA: TGTGCCAGCAGCCCTACAACGAACACTGAAGCTTTCTTT; CDR3 protein: CASSPTTNTEAFF; D gene: NA; clone size: NA; J gene: TRBJ1-1; CDR3 length: 13; V gene: TRBV28
CDR3 DNA: TGTGCCAGCAGGCCCTGGCAGGGGAGTAGCGGGGCCGGGAGCTCCTACGAGCAGTACTTC; CDR3 protein: CASRPWQGSSGAGSSYEQYF; D gene: TRBD2; clone size: NA; J gene: TRBJ2-7; CDR3 length: 20; V gene: TRBV27
CDR3 DNA: TGTGCCTGGCGGGGGACTGTCTGGAATTCACCCCTCCACTTT; CDR3 protein: CAWRGTVWNSPLHF; D gene: NA; clone size: NA; J gene: TRBJ1-6; CDR3 length: 14; V gene: TRBV30
CDR3 DNA: TGTGCCAGCAGCCCGCGCAGTTTAAGGGAGACCCAGTACTTC; CDR3 protein: CASSPRSLRETQYF; D gene: NA; clone size: NA; J gene: TRBJ2-5; CDR3 length: 14; V gene: TRBV21-1
CDR3 DNA: TGTGCCAGCAGCTCTTCAGGGGGCGCGAGCTATGGCTACACCTTC; CDR3 protein: CASSSSGGASYGYTF; D gene: TRBD1; clone size: NA; J gene: TRBJ1-2; CDR3 length: 15; V gene: TRBV5-6
CDR3 DNA: TGTGCCAGCAGGGGCCAGGACTTCTATGGCTACACCTTC; CDR3 protein: CASRGQDFYGYTF; D gene: NA; clone size: NA; J gene: TRBJ1-2; CDR3 length: 13; V gene: TRBV28
CDR3 DNA: TGTGCCATCAGTGAGAGGTATGGCACTAGCAGGTCCTACGAGCAGTACTTC; CDR3 protein: CAISERYGTSRSYEQYF; D gene: NA; clone size: NA; J gene: TRBJ2-7; CDR3 length: 17; V gene: TRBV10-3
CDR3 DNA: TGTGCCAGCAGCCGCGGGGAAGGGACTCCTAACAATGAGCAGTTCTTC; CDR3 protein: CASSRGEGTPNNEQFF; D gene: NA; clone size: NA; J gene: TRBJ2-1; CDR3 length: 16; V gene: TRBV9
CDR3 DNA: TGTGCCAGCAGCCCATCGACAGGGGAAAGTCAGCCCCAGCATTTT; CDR3 protein: CASSPSTGESQPQHF; D gene: TRBD1; clone size: NA; J gene: TRBJ1-5; CDR3 length: 15; V gene: TRBV5-4
CDR3 DNA: TGTGCCAGCTCACCCCACCCTGGGGTTACTGAAGCTTTCTTT; CDR3 protein: CASSPHPGVTEAFF; D gene: NA; clone size: NA; J gene: TRBJ1-1; CDR3 length: 14; V gene: TRBV18
CDR3 DNA: TGTGCCACCCAACTAGCGGGAGGGTGGAATGAGCAGTTCTTC; CDR3 protein: CATQLAGGWNEQFF; D gene: TRBD2; clone size: NA; J gene: TRBJ2-1; CDR3 length: 14; V gene: TRBV5-4
CDR3 DNA: TGTGCCAGTAGTCTTTACGGGGACCCCTCCTACAATGAGCAGTTCTTC; CDR3 protein: CASSLYGDPSYNEQFF; D gene: NA; clone size: NA; J gene: TRBJ2-1; CDR3 length: 16; V gene: TRBV19
CDR3 DNA: TGTGCCAGCAGCAAATGCGGGCGGGGACGCACAGATACGCAGTATTTT; CDR3 protein: CASSKCGRGRTDTQYF; D gene: NA; clone size: NA; J gene: TRBJ2-3; CDR3 length: 16; V gene: TRBV21-1
CDR3 DNA: TGTGCCAGCAGCTTAGTGGTGCTAGCGGGCACGGGGGAGCAGTTCTTC; CDR3 protein: CASSLVVLAGTGEQFF; D gene: TRBD2; clone size: once; J gene: TRBJ2-1; CDR3 length: 16; V gene: TRBV11-2
CDR3 DNA: TGTGCCAGCAGCTTAGTAGGCCAAGGACGGAACACTGAAGCTTTCTTT; CDR3 protein: CASSLVGQGRNTEAFF; D gene: NA; clone size: NA; J gene: TRBJ1-1; CDR3 length: 16; V gene: TRBV7-2
CDR3 DNA: TGCGCCAGCAGCCAAGAAGTTGGTTGGGGTTACGAGCAGTACTTC; CDR3 protein: CASSQEVGWGYEQYF; D gene: NA; clone size: NA; J gene: TRBJ2-7; CDR3 length: 15; V gene: TRBV4-3
CDR3 DNA: TGTGCCAGCAGCTTATCAACGGGAACGTACAATGAGCAGTTCTTC; CDR3 protein: CASSLSTGTYNEQFF; D gene: NA; clone size: NA; J gene: TRBJ2-1; CDR3 length: 15; V gene: TRBV7-8
CDR3 DNA: TGTGCCAGCAGCCTCGCGAAGACAGATACGCAGTATTTT; CDR3 protein: CASSLAKTDTQYF; D gene: NA; clone size: NA; J gene: TRBJ2-3; CDR3 length: 13; V gene: TRBV28
CDR3 DNA: TGTGCCAGCAGCTTAGCGGGGGACAATCAGCCCCAGCATTTT; CDR3 protein: CASSLAGDNQPQHF; D gene: NA; clone size: NA; J gene: TRBJ1-5; CDR3 length: 14; V gene: TRBV11-2
CDR3 DNA: TGCAGCGGGGCCAGTGGGAACACTGAAGCTTTCTTT; CDR3 protein: CSGASGNTEAFF; D gene: NA; clone size: NA; J gene: TRBJ1-1; CDR3 length: 12; V gene: TRBV29-1
CDR3 DNA: TGTGCCATCAGCCCCCAGGGCCACAATCAGCCCCAGCATTTT; CDR3 protein: CAISPQGHNQPQHF; D gene: NA; clone size: NA; J gene: TRBJ1-5; CDR3 length: 14; V gene: TRBV10-3
CDR3 DNA: TGTGCCAGCAGCGCCTCGGGGGGCTCCTATAATTCACCCCTCCACTTT; CDR3 protein: CASSASGGSYNSPLHF; D gene: NA; clone size: NA; J gene: TRBJ1-6; CDR3 length: 16; V gene: TRBV28
CDR3 DNA: TGTGCCAGCAGTCCACGGGGGCCCATCGGCTACACCTTC; CDR3 protein: CASSPRGPIGYTF; D gene: NA; clone size: NA; J gene: TRBJ1-2; CDR3 length: 13; V gene: TRBV6-5
CDR3 DNA: TGTGCCAGCAGTTTAAGCCCAGGGTTATTTATTTTGGGCAATCAGCCCCAGCATTTT; CDR3 protein: CASSLSPGLFILGNQPQHF; D gene: NA; clone size: NA; J gene: TRBJ1-5; CDR3 length: 19; V gene: TRBV28